One and the same sample provided the 6 T cell receptor beta chains below, sequenced in a study of CD8+ T cells in alopecia areata. Treatment of the sample: oral pan-JAK inhibitor, 5-10 mg twice daily. Extraction of RNA preceded its reverse transcription into cDNA, which served as the sequencing template. Only in-frame clones appear in the TCRdb table, and some are missing; sequencing was by immunoSEQ multiplex PCR. This table holds 200,000 to 250,000 clones, around two fifths found once. The sequencing used CD4+ T cells sorted from blood, collected at roughly week 36, from a patient treated with tofacitinib. These receptors were taken from a human donor with alopecia areata.

This clone was seen a few times. The chain combines TRBV29-1 with TRBJ2-2; 7 nucleotides line up with TRBD1. The CDR3 totals 13 residues. Looked up from germline, CDR1 is SQVTM and CDR2 is ANQGSEA. Trimming removed 6 bases from V and 4 bases from J; junction bases left unmatched: 5. Here the CDR3 reads CSVQTGATGELFF. DNA for the CDR3: TGCAGCGTCCAAACAGGGGCCACCGGGGAGCTGTTTTTT.

In its sample, this clone was seen once. J is TRBJ2-3 and V is TRBV4-2, with D possibly matching TRBD2 (5 bases). The CDR3 is 16 residues long. Germline CDR1 reads LGHNA; CDR2 reads YNFKEQ. V lost 5 bases, J lost 4 bases, and 19 bases lay in between. The CDR3 nucleotides read TGTGCCAGCAGCGGCCATCAGGAGAGGGCGTCAGATACGCAGTATTTT. Protein sequence: CASSGHQERASDTQYF.

The chain links TRBV18 to TRBJ2-1; D perhaps matches TRBD2 (6 bases). Trimming cost V 5 bases and J 3 bases, with 17 bases left between them. The CDR3 spans 16 residues. Germline V gene lookup returns CDR1 KGHSH and CDR2 LQKENI. The CDR3 nucleotides read TGTGCCAGCTCATCACGGCAAGCGGGCCTCTACAATGAGCAGTTCTTC. This sequence encodes CASSSRQAGLYNEQFF.

This chain joins TRBV7-2 and TRBJ2-6; the D gene is possibly TRBD2 (5 bases). Germline-derived CDR1 and CDR2 are SGHTA and FQGNSA. Trimming took off 5 bases at V and 4 bases at J, with 12 bases between the two ends. This CDR3 has 15 residues. The CDR3 nucleotides read TGTGCCAGCAGCCGCCGGGGTGCCGGGGCCAACGTCCTGACTTTC. Residues: CASSRRGAGANVLTF.

The chain combines TRBV6-5 with TRBJ2-7; perhaps D is TRBD1 or TRBD2 (7 bases each). The germline V and J ends were trimmed by 2 bases and 1 base, with 15 bases remaining between them. The CDR3 is 16 amino acids. The germline V gene encodes CDR1 MNHEY and CDR2 SVGAGI. The CDR3 nucleotides are TGTGCCAGCAGTTACGGGGGGGGACAGTTTTCCTACGAGCAGTACTTC. Its translation is CASSYGGGQFSYEQYF.

As regards this clone: The same CDR3 can be traced to other DNA sequences in this sample. The V call is TRBV29-1, the J call TRBJ2-5; D might be TRBD2 (5 bases). The CDR3 runs 11 residues. The germline CDR1 and CDR2 sequences are SQVTM and ANQGSEA. With 4 bases removed from V and 3 bases from J, the gap between germline ends came to 6 bases. The CDR3 bases are TGCAGCGTTGTCGGGGAAGAGACCCAGTACTTC. It specifies CSVVGEETQYF. Based on the CDR3 plus reference TRBV29-1 and TRBJ2-5, the full variable domain is SAVISQKPSRDICQRGTSLTIQCQVDSQVTMMFWYRQQPGQSLTLIATANQGSEATYESGFVIDKFPISRPNLTFSTLTVSNMSPEDSSIYLCSVVGEETQYFGPGTRLLVL.